This T cell receptor beta chain was recovered during a study of T cells after yellow fever vaccination. From germline, CDR1 is SQVTM and CDR2 ANQGSEA. This CDR3 contains 16 residues. A process of 5'RACE template switching, which added a universal primer site and UMIs, was used to make TCR cDNA. TCRdb re-analysed the 5' RACE reads in MiXCR, keeping a single row per CDR3 protein. Here the sample spans about 170,000 distinct CDR3 sequences, 5.5% to 7.5% being singletons. The starting material was CD4+ T cells sorted from PBMCs, obtained on the day of the first yellow fever vaccination. V is TRBV29-1 and J is TRBJ2-6, with D possibly TRBD2 on 5 matching bases. The sequence came from a man younger than 35 who received the YFV17D yellow fever vaccine. This chain's CDR3 is CSARYPRGSGANVLTF. The CDR3 nucleotides read TGCAGTGCTAGGTATCCCCGGGGCTCTGGGGCCAACGTCCTGACTTTC.